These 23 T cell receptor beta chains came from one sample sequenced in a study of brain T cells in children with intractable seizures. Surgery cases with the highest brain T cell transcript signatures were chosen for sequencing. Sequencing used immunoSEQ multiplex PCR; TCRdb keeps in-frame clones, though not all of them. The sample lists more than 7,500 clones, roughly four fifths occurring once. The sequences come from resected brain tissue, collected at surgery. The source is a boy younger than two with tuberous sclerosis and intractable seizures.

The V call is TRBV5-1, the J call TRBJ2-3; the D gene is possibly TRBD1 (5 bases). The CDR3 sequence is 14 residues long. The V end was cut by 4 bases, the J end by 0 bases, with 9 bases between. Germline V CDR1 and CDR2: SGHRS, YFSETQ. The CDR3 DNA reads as TGCGCCAGCAGCCCGACAGCTAGCACAGATACGCAGTATTTT. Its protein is CASSPTASTDTQYF.

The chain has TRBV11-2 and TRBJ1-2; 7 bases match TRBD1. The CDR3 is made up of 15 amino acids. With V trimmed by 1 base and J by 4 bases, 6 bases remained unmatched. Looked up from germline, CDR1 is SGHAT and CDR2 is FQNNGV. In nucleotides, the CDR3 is TGTGCCAGCAGCTTAGGGGGACAGCCCCTCTATGGCTACACCTTC. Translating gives CASSLGGQPLYGYTF.

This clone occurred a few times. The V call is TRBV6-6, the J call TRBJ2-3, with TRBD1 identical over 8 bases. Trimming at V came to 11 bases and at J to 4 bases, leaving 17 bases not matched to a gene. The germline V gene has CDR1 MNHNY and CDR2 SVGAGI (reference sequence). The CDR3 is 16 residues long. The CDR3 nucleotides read TGTGCCCTTAGGGGGCCCGGCAGGGGGCATCCAGATACGCAGTATTTT. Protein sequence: CALRGPGRGHPDTQYF.

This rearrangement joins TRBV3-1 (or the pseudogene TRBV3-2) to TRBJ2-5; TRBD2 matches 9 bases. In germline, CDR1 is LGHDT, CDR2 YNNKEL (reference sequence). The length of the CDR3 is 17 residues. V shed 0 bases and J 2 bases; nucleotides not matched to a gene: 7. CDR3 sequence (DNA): TGTGCCAGCAGCCAAGATGTTAGCGGGGGATTACAAGAGACCCAGTACTTC. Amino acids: CASSQDVSGGLQETQYF.

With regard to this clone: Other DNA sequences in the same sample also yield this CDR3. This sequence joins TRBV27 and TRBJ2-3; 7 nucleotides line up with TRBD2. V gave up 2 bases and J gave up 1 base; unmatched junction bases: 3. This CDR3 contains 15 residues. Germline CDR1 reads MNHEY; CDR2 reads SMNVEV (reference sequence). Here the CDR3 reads CASSLRAGGTDTQYF. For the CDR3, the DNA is TGTGCCAGCAGTTTAAGGGCGGGGGGCACAGATACGCAGTATTTT.

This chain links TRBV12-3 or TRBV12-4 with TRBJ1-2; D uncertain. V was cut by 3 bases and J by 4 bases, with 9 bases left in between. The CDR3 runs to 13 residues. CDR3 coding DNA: TGTGCCAGCAGTTTCATGGGTCCCTATGGCTACACCTTC. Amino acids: CASSFMGPYGYTF.

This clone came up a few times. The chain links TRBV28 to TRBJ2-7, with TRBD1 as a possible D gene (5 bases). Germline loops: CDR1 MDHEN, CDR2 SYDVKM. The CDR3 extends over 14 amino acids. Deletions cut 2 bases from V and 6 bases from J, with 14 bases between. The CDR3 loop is CASSLKGMSAEQYF. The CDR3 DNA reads TGTGCCAGCAGTTTAAAGGGGATGAGCGCCGAGCAGTACTTC.

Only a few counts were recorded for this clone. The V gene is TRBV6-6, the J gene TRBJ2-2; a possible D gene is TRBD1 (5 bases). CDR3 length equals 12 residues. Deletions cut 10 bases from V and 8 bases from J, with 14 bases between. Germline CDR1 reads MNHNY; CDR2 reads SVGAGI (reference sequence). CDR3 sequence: CAIKGVSGELFF. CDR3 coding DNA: TGTGCCATCAAAGGGGTTTCGGGGGAGCTGTTTTTT.

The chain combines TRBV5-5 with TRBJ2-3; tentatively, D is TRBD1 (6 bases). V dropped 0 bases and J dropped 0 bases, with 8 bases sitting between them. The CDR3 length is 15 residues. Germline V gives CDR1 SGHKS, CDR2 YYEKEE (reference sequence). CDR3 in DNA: TGTGCCAGCAGCTTGGGGACAGTCAGCACAGATACGCAGTATTTT. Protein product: CASSLGTVSTDTQYF.

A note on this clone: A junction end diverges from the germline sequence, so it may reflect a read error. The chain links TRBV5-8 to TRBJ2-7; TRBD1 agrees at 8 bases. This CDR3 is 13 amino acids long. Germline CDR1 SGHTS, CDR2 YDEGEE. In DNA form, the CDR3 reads TGTGCCAGCACCTTGGACAGGGAGTACGAGCAGTACTTC. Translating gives CASTLDREYEQYF.

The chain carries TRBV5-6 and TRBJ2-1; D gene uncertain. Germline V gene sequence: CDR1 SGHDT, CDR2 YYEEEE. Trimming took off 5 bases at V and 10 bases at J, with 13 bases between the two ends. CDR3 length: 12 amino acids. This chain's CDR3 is CASRPHIEEQFF. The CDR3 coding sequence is TGTGCCAGCAGACCTCACATTGAGGAGCAGTTCTTC.

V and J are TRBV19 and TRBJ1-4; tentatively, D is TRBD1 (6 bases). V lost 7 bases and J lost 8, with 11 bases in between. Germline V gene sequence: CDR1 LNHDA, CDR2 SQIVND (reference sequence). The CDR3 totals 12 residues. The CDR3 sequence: CASNSGGEKLFF. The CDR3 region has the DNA TGTGCCAGTAATTCGGGGGGCGAAAAACTGTTTTTT.

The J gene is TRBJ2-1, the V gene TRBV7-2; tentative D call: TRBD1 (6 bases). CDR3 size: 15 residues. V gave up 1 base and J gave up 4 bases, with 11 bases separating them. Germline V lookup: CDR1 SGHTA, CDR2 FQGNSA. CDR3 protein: CASSLGTDLYNEQFF. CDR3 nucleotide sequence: TGTGCCAGCAGCTTAGGGACAGACCTGTACAATGAGCAGTTCTTC.

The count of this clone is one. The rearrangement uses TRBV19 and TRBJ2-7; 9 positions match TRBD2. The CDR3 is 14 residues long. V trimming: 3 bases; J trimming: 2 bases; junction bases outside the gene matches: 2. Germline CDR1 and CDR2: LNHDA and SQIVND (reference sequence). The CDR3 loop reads CASSMTSGPYEQYF. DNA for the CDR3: TGTGCCAGTAGTATGACTAGCGGCCCCTACGAGCAGTACTTC.

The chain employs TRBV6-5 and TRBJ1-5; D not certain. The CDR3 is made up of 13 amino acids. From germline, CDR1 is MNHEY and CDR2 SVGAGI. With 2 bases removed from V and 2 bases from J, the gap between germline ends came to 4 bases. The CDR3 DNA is TGTGCCAGCAGTTACCGGGGCAATCAGCCCCAGCATTTT. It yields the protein CASSYRGNQPQHF.

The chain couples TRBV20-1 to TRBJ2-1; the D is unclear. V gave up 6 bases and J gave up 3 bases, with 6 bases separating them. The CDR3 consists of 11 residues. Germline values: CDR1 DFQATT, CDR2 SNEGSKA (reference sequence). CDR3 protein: CSAKDYNEQFF. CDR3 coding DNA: TGCAGTGCCAAGGACTACAATGAGCAGTTCTTC.

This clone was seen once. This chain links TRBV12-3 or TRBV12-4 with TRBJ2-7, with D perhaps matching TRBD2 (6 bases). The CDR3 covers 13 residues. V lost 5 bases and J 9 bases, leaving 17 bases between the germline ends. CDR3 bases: TGTGCCAGCAGTGCCTCGGGACTTCGCGGGCAGTACTTC. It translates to CASSASGLRGQYF.

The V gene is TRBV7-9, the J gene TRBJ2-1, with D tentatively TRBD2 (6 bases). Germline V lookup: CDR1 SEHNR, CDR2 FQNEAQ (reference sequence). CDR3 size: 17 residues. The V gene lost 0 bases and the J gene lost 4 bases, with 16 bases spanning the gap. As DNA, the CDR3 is TGTGCCAGCAGCTTAGCGCTCGCGCGGGGTTCTTACAATGAGCAGTTCTTC. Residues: CASSLALARGSYNEQFF.

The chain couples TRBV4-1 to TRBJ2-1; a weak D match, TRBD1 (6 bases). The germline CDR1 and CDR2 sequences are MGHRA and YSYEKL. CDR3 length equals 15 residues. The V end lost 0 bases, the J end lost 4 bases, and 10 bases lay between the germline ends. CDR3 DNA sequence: TGCGCCAGCAGCCAAGATATAGGGGGTTACAATGAGCAGTTCTTC. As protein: CASSQDIGGYNEQFF.

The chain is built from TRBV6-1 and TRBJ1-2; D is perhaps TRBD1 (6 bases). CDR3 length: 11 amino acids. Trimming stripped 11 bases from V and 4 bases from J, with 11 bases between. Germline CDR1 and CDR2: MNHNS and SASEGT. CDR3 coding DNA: TGTGCCTTCAGGGGACTCTATGGCTACACCTTC. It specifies CAFRGLYGYTF.

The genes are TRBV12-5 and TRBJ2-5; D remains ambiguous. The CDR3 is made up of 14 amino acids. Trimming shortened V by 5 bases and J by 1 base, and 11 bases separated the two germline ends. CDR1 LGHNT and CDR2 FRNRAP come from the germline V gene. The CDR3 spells CASGLSPFQETQYF. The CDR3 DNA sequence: TGTGCTAGTGGTCTAAGCCCTTTCCAAGAGACCCAGTACTTC.

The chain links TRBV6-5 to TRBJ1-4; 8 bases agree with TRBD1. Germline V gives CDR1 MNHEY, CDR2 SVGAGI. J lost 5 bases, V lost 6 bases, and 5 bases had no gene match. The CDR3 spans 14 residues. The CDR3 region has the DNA TGTGCCAGCAGGGCTCAGGGGGCGAATGAAAAACTGTTTTTT. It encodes CASRAQGANEKLFF.

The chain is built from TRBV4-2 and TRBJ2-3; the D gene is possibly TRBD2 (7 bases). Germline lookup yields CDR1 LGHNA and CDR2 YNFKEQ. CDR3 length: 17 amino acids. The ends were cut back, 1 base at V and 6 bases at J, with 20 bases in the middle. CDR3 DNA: TGTGCCAGCAGCCAAGTTGGAGGGGGGGCCCTGAGGGATACGCAGTATTTT. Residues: CASSQVGGGALRDTQYF.